This T cell receptor beta chain emerged from a study of blood T cell repertoires in COVID-19 (dated by TCRdb to about 2020). Concerning the study at large: Samples covering the acute and convalescent phases of COVID-19 were provided by collaborators in the United States, Italy and Spain. HLA class I and class II types, where available, came from metadata supplied by the sample provider rather than from assay-based typing. The prospective study material was composed of cDNA or gDNA derived from T cells, B-cell-depleted T cells, or PBMCs. The samples were drawn from two sources: the first 160 participants of the ongoing ImmuneRACE study, and 1,200 or so subjects contributed by 6 global collaborators. Sample metadata almost always included a de-identified subject ID, COVID-19 status, age in years and sex. Subjects who had been exposed to COVID-19, were actively infected with it, or had recovered from it provided the deeply sampled blood TCRbeta repertoires that made up the dataset. The repertoires were made available in a free public database intended to serve as a resource for research on the immune response to SARS-CoV-2. General conclusions and limits of the study: The amount of clinical and demographic metadata varied by source and participant and was provided uncurated.

Collaborating institutions collected whole blood in K2EDTA tubes following their own protocols. Collaborator samples were shipped for TCRbeta analysis as frozen whole blood, isolated PBMCs, or DNA extracted from either sample type. The immunoSEQ Assay, a bias-controlled multiplex PCR, was used to amplify TCRbeta CDR3 regions from genomic DNA. Under the source paper's analysis protocol: The number of nucleated cells in each sample was estimated by amplification of reference gene primers within the assay. To quantify the absolute abundance of each unique TCRbeta CDR3 rearrangement, sequence reads were collapsed and filtered. For each sample, productive Simpson clonality was calculated as the square root of Simpson's diversity index across productive rearrangements. TCRdb took over this immuneACCESS table, retaining in-frame rearrangements with V and J assigned. Such tables are incomplete; in checked studies, under half of the missing clones stem from an unresolved V gene, and the remainder is unexplained. That table supplies the V and J calls and clone size; D and trimming were determined from the DNA. Here the sample has 88,000 or so clones; over 70% occur a single time. Of the sample, approximately 12% is held by the ten largest clones.

Comment on this clone: The specificity of this receptor is unknown. Qualities for individual bases were not recorded, and no much larger clone is one base off.

The germline V gene (reference sequence) specifies LGHDT as CDR1 and YNNKEL as CDR2. The CDR3 sequence holds 14 residues, the cysteine and phenylalanine included. Just the 42-base CDR3 DNA is kept, in frame starting at base 1. The V end gives up 5 bases and the J end 5 bases, leaving 5 bases in the junction not matched to a gene. The source is a man older than 75 with acute or convalescent COVID-19. Sequenced material: peripheral blood. Recombination connected TRBV3-1 (or the pseudogene TRBV3-2) to TRBJ1-3; 8 bases in the middle match TRBD1. CDR3 protein: CASSLTGARNTIYF. The DNA is as follows: TGTGCCAGCAGCTTGACAGGGGCCCGAAACACCATATATTTT.